This TCR beta chain was found in a study of circulating tumor DNA in untreated peripheral T-cell lymphoma. The repertoire was sequenced with immunoSEQ multiplex PCR; TCRdb's copy has only in-frame clones and lacks some. Of 200 to 250 clones listed, roughly 91% are singletons. This clone has a single count. The antigen is not known. Notes on the study in general: Despite persistently detectable ctDNA, a couple of patients remained in remission over around 9 years.

The ends were cut back, 5 bases at V and 0 bases at J, with 11 bases in the middle. The germline gives CDR1 SEHNR, CDR2 FQNEAQ (reference sequence). The CDR3 contains 15 residues. This clonotype was obtained from a human donor with peripheral T-cell lymphoma. Sequences were obtained from cell-free DNA from blood serum. The V call is TRBV7-9, the J call TRBJ1-5; D is unclear. CDR3 sequence reads: CASSATEYSNQPQHF. CDR3 bases: TGTGCCAGCAGCGCGACGGAATATAGCAATCAGCCCCAGCATTTT. Supplemented by reference TRBV7-9 and TRBJ1-5, the full variable domain reads DTGVSQNPRHKITKRGQNVTFRCDPISEHNRLYWYRQTLGQGPEFLTYFQNEAQLEKSRLLSDRFSAERPKGSFSTLEIQRTEQGDSAMYLCASSATEYSNQPQHFGDGTRLSIL.